This TCR beta chain comes out of a study of cytomegalovirus exposure and HLA in healthy donors (TCRdb year 2017). Background on the whole study: In an earlier analysis of approximately 640 of the donors, around 300 Gb of sequence data and 100 million or so unique TCR beta sequences from roughly 200 million T cells were reported. Approximately 310 gigabases of sequencing data and around 80 million unique TCR sequences made up an early release that covered under 750 HLA-typed donors. Of the 398 genotyped donors, over 65% fell in the genetic ancestry cluster associated with self-reported Caucasian donors. The study was designed to test whether signatures of past pathogen exposure could be identified by cataloging public T cell receptors. The study used immunosequencing to profile the T cell repertoires of approximately 650 subjects and linked those repertoires to cytomegalovirus serostatus. Along with the roughly 670-subject first cohort, a separate validation cohort of 120 different subjects was used. To predict cytomegalovirus infection status, the study combined high-throughput TCR immunosequencing, statistical association of individual TCRs with disease status, and machine learning. A later analysis re-examined previously published TCR beta repertoires from more than 650 donors and added high-resolution HLA genotyping to investigate patterns of TCR occurrence. The later analysis used no new phenotypic data to find candidate immune exposures, relying instead on TCR beta sequences and their occurrence across donors. In an earlier analysis of several hundred of the donors, high-throughput TCR beta sequencing was used to judge whether each TCR beta V gene segment behaved as functional or pseudogenic. Donor age, sex, ethnicity and CMV serostatus were collected together with the repertoire data. A later genetic analysis used genome-wide SNP genotypes for about 65% of the roughly 670 donors, treating that subset as a discovery cohort. Every discovery cohort repertoire had been produced on one sequencing platform. HLA typing covered class I and class II loci at four-digit resolution. Typing coverage differed by locus: A, B, C, DRB1 and DQB1 were typed in about 629-640 donors, DQA1 in about 510, DPA1 in some 570, and DPB1 in just under 480. Roughly five DR-DQ haplotypes were handled as single units for association and clustering because linkage in the cohort was strong. Among some 410 genotyped donors of the cohort, an average of around 250,000 unique TCR beta nucleotide sequences was sequenced per donor, of which about 18% were non-productive. Study-wide findings and limitations: V-gene and J-gene trimming of TCR beta chains was associated with a missense DCLRE1C variant in a later genetic analysis, and the association was replicated in an independent cohort. A cluster of highly shared sequence variants was judged likely to represent a technical artifact of the sequencing pipeline. According to a later analysis, most CMV-associated TCR beta chains appeared to be HLA-restricted, and the HLA associations seemed to be driven largely by CMV exposure. The earlier analysis of 587 of the donors excluded about 16 rarely observed V segments, including chromosome 9 orphons, because counts were too low. A further reported finding was that TCR beta sequences accurately predicted the HLA-A and HLA-B alleles for most subjects in the first cohort. In a later analysis, HLA-associated TCR beta chains were found to be more clonally expanded and to have lower generation probabilities than equally common non-associated chains. Because the 87-base-pair reads could not distinguish some IMGT-functional V segments, including TRBV6-2 and TRBV6-3, those segments were excluded. In a later analysis, TCR association rates were found to vary across HLA loci, with the most associated TCRs seen for DRB1 alleles and the fewest for HLA-C alleles. In a later analysis, 15,000 to 20,000 TCR beta sequences were associated with specific HLA alleles at a false discovery rate of 0.05. Most TCR sequences were observed very rarely across donors, whereas some public TCRs were present in many individuals. Immune exposure information for the cohort was limited to CMV serostatus. An earlier analysis of some 560 of the donors showed that most TCR beta V segments appeared in productive rearrangements either about 90% or about 30% of the time, which broadly matched IMGT annotations. According to the authors, the approach could potentially be generalized to other disease states and immunological phenotypes. In a later genetic analysis, fewer N-insertions in productive TCRs were reported among donors in an Asian-associated ancestry cluster than the 666-donor mean. Because some donors lacked HLA typing at each locus, the association tests relied only on the typed subset. In vitro tests confirmed that a few of the cytomegalovirus-associated TCR beta chains recognize cytomegalovirus antigens. Presence/absence analyses assumed roughly uniform sequencing depth across donors, an assumption that may not hold. A total of about 150 TCR beta chains were listed by the study as associated with cytomegalovirus. A later analysis reported that several top co-occurrence clusters appeared linked to parvovirus B19, influenza, CMV and Epstein-Barr virus. Cytomegalovirus status was reported to be diagnosed by the classifier with high specificity and sensitivity in both the original and validation cohorts. Assigning TCR associations to individual alleles was difficult when HLA alleles, especially DR and DQ, strongly co-occurred. Only TCR beta chains were sequenced in this cohort, and the absence of alpha or paired-chain data limited detectable features. Correlated functional status among segregating V segments might be attributable to linkage disequilibrium, but an unknown experimental factor could not be ruled out.

Points on this clone: It has no known antigen specificity. Per-base qualities were not stored, and no clone one base away is much larger.

The library was made by the immunoSEQ multiplex PCR assay. For the multiplex PCR, a mixture combining 60 forward primers for TCR Vbeta segments and 13 reverse primers for TCR Jbeta segments was used. A multiplex PCR assay on genomic DNA amplified the CDR3 region of rearranged TCR beta genes. The amplified TCR beta libraries were sequenced on the Illumina HiSeq System as 87-base-pair reads. The authors' analysis ran thus. A later analysis counted about 80 million unique TCR beta chains across the 700 or so repertoires, and 9 million to 14 million of these chains were shared by at least two donors. Raw reads were error-corrected and collapsed into unique sequences by a nearest-neighbor algorithm in which closely related sequences were merged to remove PCR and sequencing errors. V, D and J gene segments were assigned by aligning CDR3 sequences to IMGT reference sequences. For a sequence to be retained, a match of at least six nucleotides was required to both a V gene segment and a J gene segment. A rearrangement counted as productive if the CDR3 had no stop codons and remained in frame with V and J, and every other rearrangement counted as non-productive. Following IMGT convention, CDR3 was defined as the stretch from the second conserved V-encoded cysteine to the conserved J-encoded phenylalanine. The earlier analysis of about 620 of the donors excluded sequences that lacked an unambiguous match to a single V gene segment. An earlier analysis of several hundred of the donors classified V segments as functional when productive rearrangements were above 56.7% and as segregating when the standard deviation between donors was above 5%. A statistical classification framework was built to diagnose cytomegalovirus status from the catalog of TCR beta chain sequences. V and J gene assignment, in a later analysis, came from comparing TCR nucleotide sequences with IMGT/GENE-DB human TR gene sequences. The TCRdist pipeline was used in a later analysis to assign CDR3 sequences and most-parsimonious VDJ recombination scenarios. In a later analysis, each TCR beta chain was defined by its CDR3 amino acid sequence together with its V-gene family, and reads lacking a unique V-gene family were excluded. In a later analysis, approximately 590 highly shared, low-generation-probability nucleotide sequences were removed to address suspected cross-contamination and a sequencing artifact. In a later analysis, a clonal expansion index was calculated for each public chain from normalized within-repertoire ranks of inferred template counts. In a later analysis, generation probabilities were computed using a VDJ recombination model fitted to out-of-frame rearrangements, and the results were checked against IGoR. Hypergeometric tests were used in a later analysis to score TCR-TCR, TCR-HLA and TCR-CMV co-occurrence, with a repertoire-size bias correction applied to the TCR pairs. In a later analysis, false discovery rates were estimated by permuting HLA or CMV assignments 20 times. In a later analysis, co-occurring TCRs were grouped using DBSCAN, with TCRdist sequence similarity added in when clustering inside HLA-allele-positive subsets. Repertoires with fewer than 30,000 or more than 120,000 public chains, plus five repertoires with anomalous nucleotide sharing, were excluded from co-occurrence clustering. TCRdb's version of the immuneACCESS table is confined to in-frame rearrangements and falls short of the full clone set. An unresolved V gene accounts for under half of the shortfall where checked; the remainder is of unknown origin. Clone size and V and J calls were adopted from that table, with D and trimming inferred from the DNA. Present in this sample are under 150,000 clones, about three quarters of which were seen just once. The top ten clonotypes cover approximately 1.8% of the sample.

V is trimmed back by 2 bases and J by 0 bases, and the junction contains 3 bases that no gene match accounts for. The CDR3 runs 16 amino acids, cysteine and phenylalanine included. Here the CDR3 DNA is all that survives: 48 bases in frame from base 1. Based on the germline V gene, the CDR1 and CDR2 sequences are MNHNS and SASEGT. In total, 600 or so healthy bone marrow donors made up the cohort. At the time of sampling, every cohort member was nominally healthy, though immune exposures that went unrecorded were likely present. The donor tested CMV seronegative and was one of the 352 seronegative cohort members. A peripheral blood sample was collected from each donor, and TCR beta sequencing was performed on peripheral blood mononuclear cells. Genomic DNA was extracted from the blood cell samples with the Qiagen DNeasy Blood Extraction Kit.

The receptor was derived from a woman in her 40s in good health and CMV-seronegative. The V gene is TRBV6-1 and the J gene is TRBJ1-1; TRBD1 agrees with 10 junctional bases. The sample was PBMCs. The nucleotide sequence is given as TGTGCCAGCAGTGAACGGGGACAGGGGTTGAACACTGAAGCTTTCTTT. It codes for CASSERGQGLNTEAFF.